Each of the 27 T cell receptor beta chains below was sequenced from the same sample in a study of memory CD4+ T cells and cytomegalovirus serostatus. TCRdb keeps only in-frame clones here, not all; method: immunoSEQ multiplex PCR. There are 75,000 to 90,000 clones in the sample; 80% occur only once, and about 0.72% lies in the top ten. Single viable CD3+CD4+CD8-CD45RO+ cells were sorted as the memory CD4+ T cells. Specimen: memory CD4+ T cells from blood. These receptors were taken from an adult in good health and CMV-seronegative.

The chain uses TRBV7-6 and TRBJ2-5; 9 bases line up with TRBD2. Germline CDR1 SGHVS, CDR2 FNYEAQ. CDR3 size: 15 residues. V was clipped by 1 base and J by 5 bases; unmatched bases: 5. CDR3 protein: CASSLGASGAETQYF. The CDR3 DNA is TGTGCCAGCAGCTTAGGGGCTAGCGGGGCGGAGACCCAGTACTTC.

This chain links TRBV6-6 with TRBJ2-1, with unresolved D. Trimming took off 2 bases at V and 3 bases at J, with 8 bases between the two ends. Germline V gene sequence: CDR1 MNHNY, CDR2 SVGAGI (reference sequence). The CDR3 loop spans 14 amino acids. This CDR3 is CASSYPGGYNEQFF. The CDR3 bases are TGTGCCAGCAGTTACCCTGGTGGCTACAATGAGCAGTTCTTC.

In nucleotides, the CDR3 is TGTGCCAGCAGCCTACTAGGTGGCTACAGAACAGATACGCAGTATTTT. Translated: CASSLLGGYRTDTQYF. This chain connects TRBV5-6 to TRBJ2-3, with a tentative D call TRBD2 (5 bases). Trimming stripped 4 bases from V and 3 bases from J, with 18 bases between. Germline-derived CDR1 and CDR2 are SGHDT and YYEEEE. This CDR3 contains 16 residues.

This clone was seen a handful of times. The DNA of the CDR3 is TGTGCCAGCAAGGAACTCGGTGGGCAGCCCCAGCATTTT. Its translation: CASKELGGQPQHF. The chain employs TRBV6-1 and TRBJ1-5, with D unresolved. This CDR3 has 13 residues. Per the germline V gene, CDR1 is MNHNS and CDR2 is SASEGT. The V end was cut by 7 bases, the J end by 7 bases, with 14 bases between.

This sequence joins TRBV11-3 and TRBJ2-1, with 7 bases fitting TRBD1. Per the germline V gene, CDR1 is SGHNT and CDR2 is YENEEA. The J segment lost 1 base and the V segment lost 5 bases, leaving 2 bases of the junction unmatched. This CDR3 has 14 amino acids. In DNA, the CDR3 is TGTGCCAGCAGCGCAGGGGGTTCCTACAATGAGCAGTTCTTC. Amino acids: CASSAGGSYNEQFF.

V is TRBV2 and J is TRBJ1-2, with 9 nucleotides matching TRBD1. Per germline, CDR1 SNHLY and CDR2 FYNNEI. The CDR3 runs 15 residues. V shed 7 bases, J shed 7 bases, and the junction held 13 bases outside the gene matches. The CDR3 reads CASIREQGAVGGYTF. The CDR3 region has the DNA TGTGCCAGCATTCGGGAACAGGGGGCCGTGGGTGGCTACACCTTC. The variable domain in full, completed from reference TRBV2 and TRBJ1-2, reads EPEVTQTPSHQVTQMGQEVILRCVPISNHLYFYWYRQILGQKVEFLVSFYNNEISEKSEIFDDQFSVERPDGSNFTLKIRSTKLEDSAMYFCASIREQGAVGGYTFGSGTRLTVV.

The chain joins TRBV5-4 to TRBJ2-7; perhaps TRBD2 as D (6 bases). The CDR3 runs 14 residues. Germline CDR1 and CDR2: SGHNT and YYREEE (reference sequence). V was pared by 0 bases and J by 2 bases, with 9 bases between. The CDR3 coding sequence is TGTGCCAGCAGCTTGGTAGGGAGGCCCTACGAGCAGTACTTC. Residues: CASSLVGRPYEQYF.

This clone was observed once. This sequence joins TRBV5-6 and TRBJ1-6; 7 nucleotides agree with TRBD1. The CDR3 has 16 residues. V trimming: 0 bases; J trimming: 8 bases; junction bases outside the gene matches: 8. The V gene's germline CDR1 is SGHDT and CDR2 YYEEEE. CDR3 sequence reads: CASSLAWGDRYSPLHF. The CDR3 DNA reads as TGTGCCAGCAGCTTGGCCTGGGGGGACAGATATTCACCCCTCCACTTT. The full variable domain, with the rest looked up from reference TRBV5-6 and TRBJ1-6, is DAGVTQSPTHLIKTRGQQVTLRCSPKSGHDTVSWYQQALGQGPQFIFQYYEEEERQRGNFPDRFSGHQFPNYSSELNVNALLLGDSALYLCASSLAWGDRYSPLHFGNGTRLTVT.

The genes are TRBV2 and TRBJ1-1; D is perhaps TRBD1 (6 bases). This CDR3 contains 14 residues. Deletions cut 5 bases from V and 3 bases from J, with 13 bases between. The germline gives CDR1 SNHLY, CDR2 FYNNEI. CDR3 sequence reads: CASSLRDIYTEAFF. The CDR3 nucleotides read TGTGCCAGCAGTCTCCGGGACATTTACACTGAAGCTTTCTTT. Together with reference TRBV2 and TRBJ1-1, the CDR3 gives the full variable domain: EPEVTQTPSHQVTQMGQEVILRCVPISNHLYFYWYRQILGQKVEFLVSFYNNEISEKSEIFDDQFSVERPDGSNFTLKIRSTKLEDSAMYFCASSLRDIYTEAFFGQGTRLTVV.

The chain has TRBV2 and TRBJ1-1, with D unclear. Germline-derived CDR1 and CDR2 are SNHLY and FYNNEI. The CDR3 has 13 residues. Trimming took off 6 bases at V and 0 bases at J, with 8 bases between the two ends. This CDR3 is CASRDLMNTEAFF. CDR3 coding DNA: TGTGCCAGCAGGGACTTAATGAACACTGAAGCTTTCTTT.

The rearrangement uses TRBV11-2 and TRBJ2-2; a weak D match, TRBD2 (6 bases). Germline values: CDR1 SGHAT, CDR2 FQNNGV. V was clipped by 3 bases and J by 4 bases, with 12 bases between them. CDR3 size: 15 residues. This CDR3 is CASSFGWRGTGELFF. The CDR3 DNA reads TGTGCCAGCAGCTTCGGGTGGAGGGGCACCGGGGAGCTGTTTTTT.

The chain combines TRBV10-3 with TRBJ1-1; D gene unclear. Germline V gives CDR1 ENHRY, CDR2 SYGVKD. The CDR3 spans 13 residues. Trimming shortened V by 10 bases and J by 4 bases, and 16 bases separated the two germline ends. The CDR3 DNA reads TGTGCCACCCTAACAGAGGAGGGCACTGAAGCTTTCTTT. Protein product: CATLTEEGTEAFF.

This clone was counted a few times. The J gene is TRBJ1-2, the V gene TRBV18; 7 nucleotides agree with TRBD1. The CDR3 sequence is 15 residues long. V shed 4 bases and J 6 bases; nucleotides not matched to a gene: 11. Germline CDR1 and CDR2: KGHSH and LQKENI. CDR3 DNA: TGTGCCAGCTCACAAGGGCGGACAGGTGTGCATGGCTACACCTTC. Protein product: CASSQGRTGVHGYTF.

The CDR3 spells CASSLSGGLRTDTQYF. The CDR3, as DNA: TGTGCCAGCAGCTTAAGCGGGGGGCTACGCACAGATACGCAGTATTTT. The chain uses TRBV7-9 and TRBJ2-3, with 9 bases identical to TRBD2. CDR1 and CDR2 (germline): SEHNR, FQNEAQ (reference sequence). With 2 bases clipped from V and 1 base from J, the junction kept 4 bases outside the gene matches. The length of the CDR3 is 16 residues.

The chain recombines TRBV10-3 with TRBJ1-1; the match to TRBD1 covers 9 bases. Germline lookup yields CDR1 ENHRY and CDR2 SYGVKD. CDR3 length: 14 residues. The J segment lost 4 bases and the V segment lost 0 bases, leaving 0 bases of the junction unmatched. For the CDR3, the DNA is TGTGCCATCAGTGAGTCGGGACAGGGCACTGAAGCTTTCTTT. It yields the protein CAISESGQGTEAFF.

This sequence joins TRBV7-3 and TRBJ2-5; a possible D gene is TRBD1 (6 bases). The CDR3 runs 14 residues. Trimming pared 6 bases from V and 5 bases from J, leaving 16 bases between. The germline gives CDR1 SGHTA, CDR2 FQGTGA. In DNA form, the CDR3 reads TGTGCCAGCAGTCCCAGGGGTACGTGGGAGACCCAGTACTTC. It translates to CASSPRGTWETQYF.

There are a few counts of this clone. The chain joins TRBV5-5 to TRBJ1-5; 9 nucleotides align to TRBD1. Germline V gene sequence: CDR1 SGHKS, CDR2 YYEKEE (reference sequence). Trimming cost V 4 bases and J 7 bases; bases outside gene matches: 9. The CDR3 spans 15 residues. The CDR3 coding sequence is TGTGCCAGCAGCCAGGACCGGGACAGGGACCAGCCCCAGCATTTT. Its protein is CASSQDRDRDQPQHF.

This clone was detected ten times or more. The chain carries TRBV5-6 and TRBJ2-7; either TRBD1 or TRBD2 may fit D (6 bases each). The V end lost 3 bases, the J end lost 4 bases, and 20 bases lay between the germline ends. The CDR3 runs to 16 residues. Per germline, CDR1 SGHDT and CDR2 YYEEEE. The CDR3 reads CASSSDWGAILYEQYF. For the CDR3, the DNA is TGTGCCAGCAGCTCGGATTGGGGGGCTATACTTTACGAGCAGTACTTC.

This chain uses TRBV18 with TRBJ2-3; 7 bases line up with TRBD2. V lost 5 bases, J lost 3 bases, and 2 bases stayed unmatched. In germline, CDR1 is KGHSH, CDR2 LQKENI. This CDR3 is built from 13 residues. CDR3 bases: TGTGCCAGCTCAGCTAGCGGTACAGATACGCAGTATTTT. Translated, it gives CASSASGTDTQYF. The variable domain in full, with the rest retrieved from reference TRBV18 and TRBJ2-3, is NAGVMQNPRHLVRRRGQEARLRCSPMKGHSHVYWYRQLPEEGLKFMVYLQKENIIDESGMPKERFSAEFPKEGPSILRIQQVVRGDSAAYFCASSASGTDTQYFGPGTRLTVL.

This chain links TRBV19 with TRBJ2-1; TRBD2 is a possible D gene (5 bases). CDR3 length: 14 residues. Germline loops: CDR1 LNHDA, CDR2 SQIVND (reference sequence). V was cut by 4 bases and J by 7 bases, with 14 bases left in between. The CDR3: CASSTTGRRNEQFF. The CDR3 nucleotides read TGTGCCAGTAGTACCACCGGAAGGAGGAATGAGCAGTTCTTC.

This clone was observed a single time. The CDR3: CASSAYGRESSYEQYF. For the CDR3, the DNA is TGTGCCAGCAGCGCCTACGGGCGGGAAAGCTCCTACGAGCAGTACTTC. J is TRBJ2-7 and V is TRBV9, with D perhaps matching TRBD2 (6 bases). The CDR3 spans 16 residues. V was cut by 3 bases and J by 0 bases, with 16 bases left in between. Germline CDR1 reads SGDLS; CDR2 reads YYNGEE.

This clone showed up just once. The V call is TRBV7-2, the J call TRBJ1-2; 12 nucleotides agree with TRBD1. CDR3 size: 15 residues. V lost 5 bases to trimming and J lost 8 bases; unmatched junction nucleotides: 9. Germline assignment: CDR1 SGHTA and CDR2 FQGNSA. CDR3 residues: CASSLQGQGARGYTF. The DNA of the CDR3 is TGTGCCAGCAGCCTACAGGGACAGGGGGCGCGGGGCTACACCTTC.

The genes are TRBV5-6 and TRBJ2-6; D remains ambiguous. V was shortened by 4 bases and J by 2 bases, with 13 bases between the two germline ends. Germline loops: CDR1 SGHDT, CDR2 YYEEEE. The CDR3 loop spans 16 amino acids. CDR3 loop: CASSPPAAPGANVLTF. The DNA of the CDR3 is TGTGCCAGCAGCCCCCCAGCCGCCCCTGGGGCCAACGTCCTGACTTTC.

This rearrangement joins TRBV30 to TRBJ2-2, with 11 bases aligning to TRBD2. In germline, CDR1 is GTSNPN, CDR2 SVGIG (reference sequence). V shed 5 bases, J shed 4 bases, and the junction held 9 bases outside the gene matches. The CDR3 is 16 amino acids. CDR3 sequence: CAWEYGTSGRTGELFF. The CDR3 nucleotides read TGTGCCTGGGAGTACGGGACTAGCGGTCGCACCGGGGAGCTGTTTTTT.

This rearrangement joins TRBV2 to TRBJ2-7; unclear D gene. The V end was cut by 7 bases, the J end by 3 bases, with 7 bases between. The CDR3 has 11 amino acids. Germline-derived CDR1 and CDR2 are SNHLY and FYNNEI. The CDR3 DNA reads as TGTGCCAGCAAAGGAAGCTACGAGCAGTACTTC. Translated, it gives CASKGSYEQYF.

This chain uses TRBV10-1 with TRBJ2-3, with D perhaps matching TRBD1 or TRBD2 (5 bases each). The length of the CDR3 is 13 residues. V was shortened by 0 bases and J by 4 bases, with 5 bases between the two germline ends. CDR1 and CDR2 (germline): WNHNN, SYGVQD (reference sequence). The CDR3 DNA reads TGCGCCAGCAGTGAGTCGGGGGCAGATACGCAGTATTTT. This sequence encodes CASSESGADTQYF.

The rearrangement joins TRBV7-2 to TRBJ2-5; tentative D call: TRBD1 (5 bases). Trimming stripped 2 bases from V and 5 bases from J, with 18 bases between. CDR3 size: 16 residues. Per the germline V gene, CDR1 is SGHTA and CDR2 is FQGNSA. The CDR3 bases are TGTGCCAGCAGCTTATTTGGGCAGGGTGGTGGGGAGACCCAGTACTTC. Its protein product is CASSLFGQGGGETQYF.